This TCR beta chain was captured in a study of blood T cell repertoires in COVID-19 (dated by TCRdb to 2018 to 2020). Describing the broader study: Collaborator samples came from the United States, Italy and Spain and covered acute and convalescent phases of COVID-19. The material from the prospective study consisted of cDNA or gDNA derived from T cells, B-cell-depleted T cells, or PBMCs. The dataset comprised deeply sampled blood TCRbeta repertoires from subjects exposed to, actively infected with, or recovered from COVID-19. The repertoires were released in a freely available public database intended as a resource for research on the immune response to SARS-CoV-2. The samples were drawn from the first 160 participants of the ongoing ImmuneRACE study and from roughly 1,300 subjects provided by 6 global collaborators. The sample metadata nearly always contained a de-identified subject ID, COVID-19 status, age in years and sex. Where available, HLA class I and class II types were taken from metadata supplied by the sample provider and were not determined by assay-based typing. Broader findings and caveats from the paper: How much clinical and demographic metadata was included differed by source and by participant, and the metadata was provided uncurated.

TCRbeta CDR3 regions were amplified from genomic DNA by means of the immunoSEQ Assay, a bias-controlled multiplex PCR. Regarding the original processing steps: The number of nucleated cells in each sample was estimated by amplification of reference gene primers within the assay. Sequence reads were collapsed and filtered to measure the absolute abundance of every unique TCRbeta CDR3 rearrangement. For each sample, productive Simpson clonality was calculated by taking the square root of Simpson's diversity index across productive rearrangements. The table comes from immuneACCESS by way of TCRdb, which keeps in-frame sequences with V and J called. Part of the clones is missing from these tables; in studies checked, under half for an unresolved V gene and the rest for unknown reasons. Clonal size and the V and J genes are those of that table, whereas D and trimming came from the DNA. This sample holds over 45,000 clones; about nine tenths were observed only once. The top ten clonotypes cover 8.5% of the sample.

Concerning this clone: Its antigen specificity is not known. Per-base quality was not reported, and no clone a single base away is much larger than it.

Relative to germline, V is 6 bases shorter and J is 4 bases shorter, with 13 bases between their ends. The CDR3, cysteine through phenylalanine, is 14 amino acids long. Only the CDR3 region is kept as DNA, spanning 42 bases read in frame from base 1. The germline V gene (reference sequence) supplies CDR1 MNHNY and CDR2 SVGAGI. Whole blood was collected in K2EDTA tubes by collaborating institutions according to the institutions' own protocols. For TCRbeta analysis, collaborators shipped samples as frozen whole blood, isolated PBMCs, or DNA extracted from either of those sample types. The chain was built from TRBV6-6 and TRBJ1-3; possibly the D gene is TRBD1, per 6 matching bases. The clonotype originates from a man aged 60 to 69 with active COVID-19. Sequencing was done on a sample of peripheral blood. Here the CDR3 is given as CASSPQGTGNTIYF. The nucleotide sequence is given as TGTGCCAGCAGCCCCCAGGGGACAGGAAACACCATATATTTT.